These T cell receptor beta chains were read from a single sample in a study of shared clonotypes between healthy human individuals. TCRdb keeps only in-frame clones here, not all; method: immunoSEQ multiplex PCR. This sample carries hundreds of thousands of clones, over 70% of them seen once, and the ten largest clones take about 10%. The sample taken for sequencing was memory CD4+ T cells sorted from blood. The source is a man under 40 in good health. Both conserved end residues are part of each CDR3. A D gene is named only where the DNA matches it firmly. Part of the rows lack a size; the others show once, few, many or a class for expanded clones.

cdr3_nt cdr3_aa j_call clone_size v_call d_call
TGCGCCAGCAGCCAAGACTTTTCGACCCAGCAGTTCTTC CASSQDFSTQQFF TRBJ2-1 . TRBV4-3 .
TGTGCCAGCAGTCGATCAGGGGGAGGCTCCTACAATGAGCAGTTCTTC CASSRSGGGSYNEQFF TRBJ2-1 . TRBV6-4 .
TGTGCCAGCAGCAAAGGGTCCCCCTACGAGCAGTACTTC CASSKGSPYEQYF TRBJ2-7 once TRBV7-6 .
TGTGCCAGCAGCTTATCCACCGGCTCTGGAAACACCATATATTTT CASSLSTGSGNTIYF TRBJ1-3 . TRBV7-6 .
TGTGCCAGCAGTTACGACGGGACAAGCACAGATACGCAGTATTTT CASSYDGTSTDTQYF TRBJ2-3 . TRBV6-5 .
TGTGCCAGCTCCCTTAACGAAAACAATGAGCAGTTCTTC CASSLNENNEQFF TRBJ2-1 . TRBV18 .
TGTGCCAGCAGTGAGGCTAGCTCCCACGGGCAGTATTTT CASSEASSHGQYF TRBJ2-3 few TRBV2 .
TGTGCCAGCAGCGGGACAGGGGGCGGACTCTACGAGCAGTACTTC CASSGTGGGLYEQYF TRBJ2-7 . TRBV6-4 TRBD1
TGTGCCTGGACTGACCAAACGGGCGGGGAGCTGTTTTTT CAWTDQTGGELFF TRBJ2-2 . TRBV30 .
TGTGCCAGCAGTTTGGACAGCAACACTGAAGCTTTCTTT CASSLDSNTEAFF TRBJ1-1 . TRBV6-5 .
TGTGCCAGCAGCTTATCGAACACGCCCTCCTACAATGAGCAGTTCTTC CASSLSNTPSYNEQFF TRBJ2-1 . TRBV7-6 .
TGTGCCAGCACGACAGGGGATCGCACAGATACGCAGTATTTT CASTTGDRTDTQYF TRBJ2-3 . TRBV5-8 TRBD1
TGCGCCAGCGCACCCAGCGGGAGTTACGCAGAGACCCAGTACTTC CASAPSGSYAETQYF TRBJ2-5 . TRBV5-1 TRBD2
TGCGCCAGCAGCTCGCATACAGGGGGTCTAAGCACAGATACGCAGTATTTT CASSSHTGGLSTDTQYF TRBJ2-3 . TRBV5-1 TRBD1